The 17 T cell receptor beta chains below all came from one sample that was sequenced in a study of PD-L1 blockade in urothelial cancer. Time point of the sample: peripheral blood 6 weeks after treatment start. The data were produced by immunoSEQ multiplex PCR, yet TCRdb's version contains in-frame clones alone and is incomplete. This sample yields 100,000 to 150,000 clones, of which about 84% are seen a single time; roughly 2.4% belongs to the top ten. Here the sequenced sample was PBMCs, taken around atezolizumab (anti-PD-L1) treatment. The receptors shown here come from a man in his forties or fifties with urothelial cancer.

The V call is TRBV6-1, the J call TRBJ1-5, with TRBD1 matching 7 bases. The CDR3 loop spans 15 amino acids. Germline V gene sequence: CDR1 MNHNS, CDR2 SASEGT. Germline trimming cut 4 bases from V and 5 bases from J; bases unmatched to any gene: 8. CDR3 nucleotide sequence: TGTGCCAGCAGTGCGACAGGGAATGTGTATCAGCCCCAGCATTTT. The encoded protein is CASSATGNVYQPQHF.

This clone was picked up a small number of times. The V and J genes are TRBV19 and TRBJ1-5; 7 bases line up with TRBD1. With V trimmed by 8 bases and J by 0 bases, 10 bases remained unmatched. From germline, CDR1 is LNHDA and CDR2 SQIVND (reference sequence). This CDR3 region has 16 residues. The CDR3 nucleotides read TGTGCCAGTTCGCGGGACAGCAAGAGTAGCAATCAGCCCCAGCATTTT. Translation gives CASSRDSKSSNQPQHF. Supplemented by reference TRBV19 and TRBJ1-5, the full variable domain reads DGGITQSPKYLFRKEGQNVTLSCEQNLNHDAMYWYRQDPGQGLRLIYYSQIVNDFQKGDIAEGYSVSREKKESFPLTVTSAQKNPTAFYLCASSRDSKSSNQPQHFGDGTRLSIL.

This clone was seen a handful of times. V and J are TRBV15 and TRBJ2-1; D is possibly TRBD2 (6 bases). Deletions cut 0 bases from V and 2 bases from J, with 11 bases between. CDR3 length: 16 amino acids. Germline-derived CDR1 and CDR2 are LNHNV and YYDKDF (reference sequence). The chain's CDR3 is CATSRETEGPYNEQFF. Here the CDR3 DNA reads TGTGCCACCAGCAGAGAAACGGAGGGACCCTACAATGAGCAGTTCTTC.

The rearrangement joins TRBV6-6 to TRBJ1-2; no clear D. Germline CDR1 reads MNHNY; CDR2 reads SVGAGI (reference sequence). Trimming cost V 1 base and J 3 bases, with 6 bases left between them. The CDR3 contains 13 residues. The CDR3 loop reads CASSYFGDYGYTF. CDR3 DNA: TGTGCCAGCAGTTACTTCGGAGACTATGGCTACACCTTC.

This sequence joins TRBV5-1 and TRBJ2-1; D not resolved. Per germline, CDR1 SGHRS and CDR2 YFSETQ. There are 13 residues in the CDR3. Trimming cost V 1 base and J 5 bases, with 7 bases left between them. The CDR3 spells CASSLRHDNEQFF. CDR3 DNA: TGCGCCAGCAGCTTGCGACACGACAATGAGCAGTTCTTC.

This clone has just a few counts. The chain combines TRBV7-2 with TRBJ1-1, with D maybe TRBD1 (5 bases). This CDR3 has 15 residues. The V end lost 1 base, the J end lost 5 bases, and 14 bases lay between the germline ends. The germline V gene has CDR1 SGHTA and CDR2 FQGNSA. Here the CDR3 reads CASSLGLWAGTEAFF. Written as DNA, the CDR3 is TGTGCCAGCAGCTTAGGATTGTGGGCAGGGACTGAAGCTTTCTTT.

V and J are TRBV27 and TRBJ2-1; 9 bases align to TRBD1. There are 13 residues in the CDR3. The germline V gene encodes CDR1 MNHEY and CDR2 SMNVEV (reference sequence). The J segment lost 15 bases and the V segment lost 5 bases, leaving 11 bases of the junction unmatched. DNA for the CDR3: TGTGCCAGCAGTCTCGGACAGGGGACAGCAGTGTTCTTC. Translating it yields CASSLGQGTAVFF.

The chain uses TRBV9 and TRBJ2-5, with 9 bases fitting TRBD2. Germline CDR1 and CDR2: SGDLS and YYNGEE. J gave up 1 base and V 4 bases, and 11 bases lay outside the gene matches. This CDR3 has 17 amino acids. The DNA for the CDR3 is TGTGCCAGCAGCCCTCTCGCAGGCGGGGGGGGCCAAGAGACCCAGTACTTC. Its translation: CASSPLAGGGGQETQYF.

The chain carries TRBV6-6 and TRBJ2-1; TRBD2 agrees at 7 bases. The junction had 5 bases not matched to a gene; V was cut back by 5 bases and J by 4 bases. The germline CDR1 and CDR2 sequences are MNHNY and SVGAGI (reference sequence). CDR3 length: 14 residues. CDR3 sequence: CASSASGAYNEQFF. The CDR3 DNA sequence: TGTGCCAGCAGTGCTAGCGGAGCATACAATGAGCAGTTCTTC.

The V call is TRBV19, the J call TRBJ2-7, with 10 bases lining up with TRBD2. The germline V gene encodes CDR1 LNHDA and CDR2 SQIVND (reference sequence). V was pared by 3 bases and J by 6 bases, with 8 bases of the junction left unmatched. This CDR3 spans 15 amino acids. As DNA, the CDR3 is TGTGCCAGTAGTATTGCGCGGCTAGCGGGAGCCGAGCAGTACTTC. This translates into CASSIARLAGAEQYF.

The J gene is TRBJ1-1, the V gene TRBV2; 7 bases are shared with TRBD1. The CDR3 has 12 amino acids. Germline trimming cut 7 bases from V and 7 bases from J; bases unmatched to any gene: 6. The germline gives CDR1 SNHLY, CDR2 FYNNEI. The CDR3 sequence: CASNRQGNEAFF. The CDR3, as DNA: TGTGCCAGCAACCGACAGGGCAATGAAGCTTTCTTT.

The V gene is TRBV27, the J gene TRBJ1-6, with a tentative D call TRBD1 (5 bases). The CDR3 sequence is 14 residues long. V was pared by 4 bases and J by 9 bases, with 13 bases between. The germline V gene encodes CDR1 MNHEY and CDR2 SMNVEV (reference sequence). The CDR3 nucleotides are TGTGCCAGCAGTTATAACAGGCGAACTTCACCCCTCCACTTT. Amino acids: CASSYNRRTSPLHF.

As DNA, the CDR3 is TGTGCCAGCAGCGGGGGACTAGAACACTACGAGCAGTACTTC. Residues: CASSGGLEHYEQYF. The chain carries TRBV9 and TRBJ2-7, with 8 bases identical to TRBD2. The germline V gene encodes CDR1 SGDLS and CDR2 YYNGEE. The CDR3 totals 14 residues. With V trimmed by 3 bases and J by 3 bases, 5 bases remained unmatched.

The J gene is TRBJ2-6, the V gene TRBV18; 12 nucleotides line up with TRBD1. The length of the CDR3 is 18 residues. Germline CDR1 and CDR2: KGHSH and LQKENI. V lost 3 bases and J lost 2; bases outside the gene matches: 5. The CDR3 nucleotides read TGTGCCAGCTCACCTTCTGGGACAGGGGGCGCTGGGGCCAACGTCCTGACTTTC. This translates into CASSPSGTGGAGANVLTF.

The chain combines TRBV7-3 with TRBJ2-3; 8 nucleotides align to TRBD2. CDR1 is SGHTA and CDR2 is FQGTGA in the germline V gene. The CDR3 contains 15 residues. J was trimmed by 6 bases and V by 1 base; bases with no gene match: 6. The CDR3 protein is CASSLSSGSADTQYF. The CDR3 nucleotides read TGTGCCAGCAGCTTAAGCAGCGGGAGCGCTGATACGCAGTATTTT.

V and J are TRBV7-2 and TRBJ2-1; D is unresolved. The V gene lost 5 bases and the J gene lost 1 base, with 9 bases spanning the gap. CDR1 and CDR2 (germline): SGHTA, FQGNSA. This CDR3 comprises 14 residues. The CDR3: CASSPSRSYNEQFF. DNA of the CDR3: TGTGCCAGCAGCCCCTCGCGGTCCTACAATGAGCAGTTCTTC.

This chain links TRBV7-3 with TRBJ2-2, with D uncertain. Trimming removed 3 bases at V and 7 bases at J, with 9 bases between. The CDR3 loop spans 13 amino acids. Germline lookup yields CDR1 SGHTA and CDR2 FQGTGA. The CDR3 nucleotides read TGTGCCAGCAGCTTGTCACAGCTCGGGGAGCTGTTTTTT. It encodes CASSLSQLGELFF.